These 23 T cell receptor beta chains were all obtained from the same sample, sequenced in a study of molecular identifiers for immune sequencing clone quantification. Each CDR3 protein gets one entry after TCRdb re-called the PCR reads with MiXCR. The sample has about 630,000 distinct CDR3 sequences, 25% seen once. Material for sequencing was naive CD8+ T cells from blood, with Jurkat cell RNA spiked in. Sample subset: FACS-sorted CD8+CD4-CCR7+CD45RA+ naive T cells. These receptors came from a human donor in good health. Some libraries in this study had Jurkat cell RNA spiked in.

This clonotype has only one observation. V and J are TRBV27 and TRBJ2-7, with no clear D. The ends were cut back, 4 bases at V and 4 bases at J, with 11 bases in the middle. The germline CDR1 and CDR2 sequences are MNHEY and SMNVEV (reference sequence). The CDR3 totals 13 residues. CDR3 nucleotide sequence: TGTGCCAGCAGTTACGTAATCCCTTACGAGCAGTACTTC. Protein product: CASSYVIPYEQYF.

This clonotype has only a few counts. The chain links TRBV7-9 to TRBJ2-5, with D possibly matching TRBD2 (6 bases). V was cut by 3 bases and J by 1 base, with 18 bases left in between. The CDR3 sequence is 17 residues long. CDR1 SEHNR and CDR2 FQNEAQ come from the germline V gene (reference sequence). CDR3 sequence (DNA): TGTGCCAGCAGCTTCTTCCGTAGCGGAGTACTCCAAGAGACCCAGTACTTC. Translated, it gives CASSFFRSGVLQETQYF.

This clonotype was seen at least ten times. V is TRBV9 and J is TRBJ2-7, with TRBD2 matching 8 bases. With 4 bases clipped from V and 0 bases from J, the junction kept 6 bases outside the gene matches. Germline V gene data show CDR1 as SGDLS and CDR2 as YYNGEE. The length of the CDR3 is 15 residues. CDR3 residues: CASSPQSGSSYEQYF. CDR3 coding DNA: TGTGCCAGCAGCCCCCAGAGCGGGAGCTCCTACGAGCAGTACTTC.

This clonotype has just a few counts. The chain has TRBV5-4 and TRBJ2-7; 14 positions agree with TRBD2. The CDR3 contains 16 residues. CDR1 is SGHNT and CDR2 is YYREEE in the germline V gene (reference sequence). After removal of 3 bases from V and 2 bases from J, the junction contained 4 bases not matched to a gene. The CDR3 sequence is CASSSGTSGGTYEQYF. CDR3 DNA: TGTGCCAGCAGCTCCGGGACTAGCGGGGGAACCTACGAGCAGTACTTC.

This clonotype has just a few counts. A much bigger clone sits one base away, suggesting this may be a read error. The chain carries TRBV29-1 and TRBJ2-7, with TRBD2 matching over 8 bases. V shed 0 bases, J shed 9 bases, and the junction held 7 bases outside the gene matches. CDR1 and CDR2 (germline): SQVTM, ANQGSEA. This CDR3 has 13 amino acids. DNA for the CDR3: TGCAGCGTTGAAGATCGGGAGGGTCCAGGGCAGTACTTC. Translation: CSVEDREGPGQYF.

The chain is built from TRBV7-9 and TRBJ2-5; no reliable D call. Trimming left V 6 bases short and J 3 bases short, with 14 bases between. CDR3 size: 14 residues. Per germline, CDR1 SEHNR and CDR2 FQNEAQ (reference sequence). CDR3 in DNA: TGTGCCAGCAGTGATAAAGGACGGGAAGAGACCCAGTACTTC. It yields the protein CASSDKGREETQYF.

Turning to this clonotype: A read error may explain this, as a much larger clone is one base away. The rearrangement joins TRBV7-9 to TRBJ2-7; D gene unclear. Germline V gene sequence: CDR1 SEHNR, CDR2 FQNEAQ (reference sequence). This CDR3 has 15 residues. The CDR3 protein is CASSLALGTYYAQYF. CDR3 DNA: TGTGCCAGCAGCTTAGCGCTTGGCACCTACTACGCGCAGTACTTC.

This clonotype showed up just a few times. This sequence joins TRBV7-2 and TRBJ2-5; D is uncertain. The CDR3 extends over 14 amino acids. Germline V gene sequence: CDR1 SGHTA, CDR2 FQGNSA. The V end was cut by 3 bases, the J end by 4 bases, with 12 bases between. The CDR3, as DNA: TGTGCCAGCAGCTTCCCCCAACTGGGAGAGACCCAGTACTTC. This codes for CASSFPQLGETQYF.

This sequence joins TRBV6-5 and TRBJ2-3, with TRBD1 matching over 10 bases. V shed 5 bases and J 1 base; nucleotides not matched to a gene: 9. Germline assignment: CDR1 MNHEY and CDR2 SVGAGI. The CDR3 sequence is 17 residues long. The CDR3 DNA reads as TGTGCCAGCAGTCTTCGGACAGGGGGAGTGGGCACAGATACGCAGTATTTT. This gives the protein CASSLRTGGVGTDTQYF.

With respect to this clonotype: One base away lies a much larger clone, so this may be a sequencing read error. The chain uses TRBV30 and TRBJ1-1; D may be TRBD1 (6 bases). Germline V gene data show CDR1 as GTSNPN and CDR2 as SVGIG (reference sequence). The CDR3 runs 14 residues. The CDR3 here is CARSPGHLNTEAFF. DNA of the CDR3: TGTGCCCGGAGCCCGGGACACTTGAACACTGAAGCTTTCTTT.

CDR3 sequence reads: CASSDDLVRSSYEQYF. DNA of the CDR3: TGTGCCAGCAGTGATGATTTAGTTAGGAGCTCCTACGAGCAGTACTTC. The gene calls are TRBV2 and TRBJ2-7; D uncertain. The ends were cut back, 3 bases at V and 0 bases at J, with 15 bases in the middle. Germline CDR1 reads SNHLY; CDR2 reads FYNNEI. The CDR3 runs 16 residues.

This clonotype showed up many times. CDR3 sequence: CATSRDSLDSGANVLTF. CDR3 DNA sequence: TGTGCCACCAGCAGAGATTCACTAGACTCTGGGGCCAACGTCCTGACTTTC. The chain combines TRBV15 with TRBJ2-6; weak D call: TRBD2 (5 bases). Germline CDR1 and CDR2: LNHNV and YYDKDF (reference sequence). V lost 0 bases, J lost 0 bases, and 9 bases lay in between. The CDR3 sequence is 17 residues long.

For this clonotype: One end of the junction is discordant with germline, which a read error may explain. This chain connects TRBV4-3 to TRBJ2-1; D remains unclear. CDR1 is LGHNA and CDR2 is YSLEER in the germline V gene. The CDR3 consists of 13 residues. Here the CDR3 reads CTSSQLGSNEQFF. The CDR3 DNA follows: TGCACCAGCAGCCAATTGGGAAGCAATGAGCAGTTCTTC.

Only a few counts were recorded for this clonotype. The DNA of the CDR3 is TGCGCCAGCAGCGACATCGGCGGGAGCTCCTACAATGAGCAGTTCTTC. Amino acid sequence: CASSDIGGSSYNEQFF. This chain uses TRBV5-1 with TRBJ2-1; 7 nucleotides line up with TRBD2. The length of the CDR3 is 16 residues. Germline CDR1 SGHRS, CDR2 YFSETQ. After removal of 4 bases from V and 0 bases from J, the junction contained 7 bases not matched to a gene.

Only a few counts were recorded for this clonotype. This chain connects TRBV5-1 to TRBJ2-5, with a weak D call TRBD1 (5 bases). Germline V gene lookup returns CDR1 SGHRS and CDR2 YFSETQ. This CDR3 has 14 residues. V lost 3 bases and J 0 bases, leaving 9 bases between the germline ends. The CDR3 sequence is CASSSGQDQETQYF. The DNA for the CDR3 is TGCGCCAGCAGCTCCGGACAAGACCAAGAGACCCAGTACTTC.

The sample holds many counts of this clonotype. The CDR3 protein is CASSYRTGGSYEQYF. CDR3 coding DNA: TGTGCCAGCAGTTACAGGACAGGGGGGTCATACGAGCAGTACTTC. The rearrangement links TRBV6-5 to TRBJ2-7; 10 bases align to TRBD1. V dropped 2 bases and J dropped 4; count of bases not matched to a gene: 5. The CDR3 is 15 residues long. Looked up from germline, CDR1 is MNHEY and CDR2 is SVGAGI.

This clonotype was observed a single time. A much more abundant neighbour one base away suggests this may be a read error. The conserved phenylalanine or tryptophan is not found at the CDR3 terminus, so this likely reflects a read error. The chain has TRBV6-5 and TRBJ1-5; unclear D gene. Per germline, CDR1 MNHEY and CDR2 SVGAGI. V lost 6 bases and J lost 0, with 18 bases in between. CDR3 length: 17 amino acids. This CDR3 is CASSPRSTGFSNQPQHL. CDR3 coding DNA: TGTGCCAGCAGCCCAAGGTCCACGGGCTTTAGCAATCAGCCCCAGCATTTA.

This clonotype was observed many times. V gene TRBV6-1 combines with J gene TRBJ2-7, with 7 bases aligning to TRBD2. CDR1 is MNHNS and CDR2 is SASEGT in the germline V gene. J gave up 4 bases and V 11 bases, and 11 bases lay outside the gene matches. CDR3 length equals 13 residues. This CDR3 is CAATREALYEQYF. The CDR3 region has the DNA TGTGCCGCGACCCGGGAGGCGCTATACGAGCAGTACTTC.

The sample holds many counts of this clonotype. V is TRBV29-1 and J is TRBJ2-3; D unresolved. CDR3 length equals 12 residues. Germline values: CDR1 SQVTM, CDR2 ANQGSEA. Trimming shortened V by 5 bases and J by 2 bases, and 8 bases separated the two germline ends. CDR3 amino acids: CSVLTATDTQYF. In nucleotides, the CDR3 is TGCAGCGTTTTAACAGCCACAGATACGCAGTATTTT.

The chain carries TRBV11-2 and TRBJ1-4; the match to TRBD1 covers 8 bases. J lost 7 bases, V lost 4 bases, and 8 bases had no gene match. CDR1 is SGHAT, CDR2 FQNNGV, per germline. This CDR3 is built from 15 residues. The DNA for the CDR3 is TGTGCCAGCAGCTATTGGGGACAGGTCTTTGAAAAACTGTTTTTT. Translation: CASSYWGQVFEKLFF. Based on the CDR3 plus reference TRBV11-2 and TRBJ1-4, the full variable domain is EAGVAQSPRYKIIEKRQSVAFWCNPISGHATLYWYQQILGQGPKLLIQFQNNGVVDDSQLPKDRFSAERLKGVDSTLKIQPAKLEDSAVYLCASSYWGQVFEKLFFGSGTQLSVL.

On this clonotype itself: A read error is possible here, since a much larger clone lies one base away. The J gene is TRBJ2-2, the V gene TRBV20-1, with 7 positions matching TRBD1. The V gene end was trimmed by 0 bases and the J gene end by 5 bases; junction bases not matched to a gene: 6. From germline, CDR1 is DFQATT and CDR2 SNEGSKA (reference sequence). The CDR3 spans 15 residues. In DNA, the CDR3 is TGCAGTGCTAGAGACTTGGACAGGAGGACCGGGGAGCTGTTTTTT. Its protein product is CSARDLDRRTGELFF.

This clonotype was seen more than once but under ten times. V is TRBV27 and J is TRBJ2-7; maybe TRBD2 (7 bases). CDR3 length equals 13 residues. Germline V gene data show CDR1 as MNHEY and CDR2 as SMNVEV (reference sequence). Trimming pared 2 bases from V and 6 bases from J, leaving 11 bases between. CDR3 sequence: CASSLTGGFEQYF. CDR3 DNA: TGTGCCAGCAGTTTAACGGGGGGCTTCGAGCAGTACTTC.

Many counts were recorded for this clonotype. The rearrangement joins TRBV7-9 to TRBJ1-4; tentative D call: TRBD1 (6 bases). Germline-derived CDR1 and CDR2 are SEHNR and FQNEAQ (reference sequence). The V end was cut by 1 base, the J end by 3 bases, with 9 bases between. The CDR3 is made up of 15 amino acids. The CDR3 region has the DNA TGTGCCAGCAGCTTAGAGGGACAATCTAATGAAAAACTGTTTTTT. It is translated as CASSLEGQSNEKLFF.